Below, 25 T cell receptor beta chains from the same sample are listed, as sequenced in a study of blood T cell repertoires in COVID-19. The repertoire was sequenced with immunoSEQ multiplex PCR; TCRdb's copy has only in-frame clones and lacks some. The sample shows around 200,000 clones, more than 75% of them seen only once. The sequencing sample was made of peripheral blood. These receptors were obtained from a woman aged 40 to 49 with COVID-19, enrolled during active disease.

The chain couples TRBV3-1 (or the pseudogene TRBV3-2) to TRBJ1-4, with unresolved D. The CDR3 sequence is 13 residues long. Germline lookup yields CDR1 LGHDT and CDR2 YNNKEL (reference sequence). Trimming left V 0 bases short and J 6 bases short, with 5 bases between. In nucleotides, the CDR3 is TGTGCCAGCAGCCAAGATCTAGATGAAAAACTGTTTTTT. It codes for CASSQDLDEKLFF.

This chain links TRBV19 with TRBJ1-3, with D unresolved. The ends were cut back, 10 bases at V and 0 bases at J, with 13 bases in the middle. CDR3 length: 14 residues. The germline gives CDR1 LNHDA, CDR2 SQIVND (reference sequence). CDR3 loop: CATTTRSSGNTIYF. CDR3 in DNA: TGTGCCACTACCACGAGAAGCTCTGGAAACACCATATATTTT.

The V gene is TRBV6-2 or TRBV6-3, the J gene TRBJ2-2; a weak D match, TRBD2 (5 bases). Germline V gene sequence: CDR1 MNHEY, CDR2 SVGEGT. The CDR3 covers 13 residues. V lost 5 bases, J lost 6 bases, and 10 bases lay in between. CDR3 coding DNA: TGTGCCAGCAGTATACTAGAAGCCGGGGAGCTGTTTTTT. Translation: CASSILEAGELFF.

This sequence joins TRBV30 and TRBJ1-1, with D perhaps TRBD1 (5 bases). The CDR3 has 13 residues. V lost 4 bases, J lost 1 base, and 10 bases lay in between. The germline CDR1 and CDR2 sequences are GTSNPN and SVGIG (reference sequence). This CDR3 reads CAWTPQANTEAFF. The CDR3 nucleotides read TGTGCCTGGACTCCACAGGCGAACACTGAAGCTTTCTTT.

The J gene is TRBJ2-3, the V gene TRBV20-1, with unresolved D. Germline V gene sequence: CDR1 DFQATT, CDR2 SNEGSKA (reference sequence). The CDR3 sequence is 14 residues long. With 3 bases removed from V and 2 bases from J, the gap between germline ends came to 12 bases. The CDR3 DNA sequence: TGCAGTGCTAGTCCCACGCAGTACACAGATACGCAGTATTTT. Translated: CSASPTQYTDTQYF.

This sequence joins TRBV5-6 and TRBJ2-3, with 7 bases that match TRBD1. The germline V gene has CDR1 SGHDT and CDR2 YYEEEE. Unmatched junction bases numbered 12, after V lost 2 bases and J lost 0 bases. The CDR3 consists of 18 residues. The CDR3 here is CASSLPRQGRSSTDTQYF. The CDR3 DNA reads TGTGCCAGCAGCTTACCGCGACAGGGTAGATCTAGCACAGATACGCAGTATTTT.

The chain joins TRBV14 to TRBJ1-3, with unresolved D. The V gene lost 4 bases and the J gene lost 3 bases, with 4 bases spanning the gap. The CDR3 has 12 amino acids. Germline V gives CDR1 SGHDN, CDR2 FVKESK. As DNA, the CDR3 is TGTGCCAGCAGCCTCGTTGGAAACACCATATATTTT. It encodes CASSLVGNTIYF.

The chain joins TRBV19 to TRBJ2-7; TRBD1 aligns across 7 bases. This CDR3 spans 15 amino acids. Germline assignment: CDR1 LNHDA and CDR2 SQIVND (reference sequence). V was pared by 7 bases and J by 1 base, with 10 bases of the junction left unmatched. The CDR3 nucleotides are TGTGCCAGTAAGGAGAGGGGGCAAGGGTCCTACGAGCAGTACTTC. This sequence encodes CASKERGQGSYEQYF.

The chain carries TRBV27 and TRBJ1-5; D gene unclear. The V and J ends lost 6 bases and 7 bases respectively, with 19 bases between them. Germline V gene lookup returns CDR1 MNHEY and CDR2 SMNVEV (reference sequence). This CDR3 is 15 amino acids long. CDR3 sequence (DNA): TGTGCCAGCAGCGAGGGCGCGACAACTTACCAGCCCCAGCATTTT. It specifies CASSEGATTYQPQHF.

The gene calls are TRBV2 and TRBJ2-7; D not resolved. V was shortened by 8 bases and J by 0 bases, with 17 bases between the two germline ends. The CDR3 has 15 amino acids. Germline V gives CDR1 SNHLY, CDR2 FYNNEI. This CDR3 is CASAQLDFSSYEQYF. For the CDR3, the DNA is TGTGCCAGCGCCCAATTAGACTTTAGCTCCTACGAGCAGTACTTC.

The rearrangement links TRBV12-3 or TRBV12-4 to TRBJ1-3; D is unresolved. Deletions cut 2 bases from V and 4 bases from J, with 6 bases between. The CDR3 contains 13 residues. DNA for the CDR3: TGTGCCAGCAGTTTATCGGGGGGAAACACCATATATTTT. Protein product: CASSLSGGNTIYF.

This sequence joins TRBV25-1 and TRBJ1-2; TRBD1 matches at 7 bases. Germline V gene lookup returns CDR1 MGHDK and CDR2 SYGVNS. The CDR3 extends over 16 amino acids. J was trimmed by 2 bases and V by 4 bases; bases with no gene match: 10. The CDR3 reads CASSARIQQGNYGYTF. The DNA of the CDR3 is TGTGCCAGCAGTGCGCGCATACAACAGGGGAACTATGGCTACACCTTC.

The chain links TRBV7-9 to TRBJ2-7; D gene uncertain. Germline V gene data show CDR1 as SEHNR and CDR2 as FQNEAQ (reference sequence). CDR3 size: 11 residues. Deletions cut 3 bases from V and 4 bases from J, with 4 bases between. The CDR3, as DNA: TGTGCCAGCAGCTTCCGGTACGAGCAGTACTTC. Residues: CASSFRYEQYF.

V and J are TRBV6-6 and TRBJ1-4; maybe TRBD1 (5 bases). The CDR3 loop spans 15 amino acids. Germline CDR1 reads MNHNY; CDR2 reads SVGAGI (reference sequence). Trimming pared 5 bases from V and 2 bases from J, leaving 12 bases between. The CDR3 region is CASSRSTDTNEKLFF. The DNA for the CDR3 is TGTGCCAGCAGTCGTTCGACAGACACTAATGAAAAACTGTTTTTT.

This clone was counted a few times. CDR3: CASSGRGLGTPLHF. Here the CDR3 DNA reads TGTGCCAGCAGCGGGCGGGGACTAGGCACACCCCTCCACTTT. The rearrangement joins TRBV5-4 to TRBJ1-6; the D gene is possibly TRBD1 (5 bases). V gave up 4 bases and J gave up 11 bases, with 16 bases separating them. Looked up from germline, CDR1 is SGHNT and CDR2 is YYREEE (reference sequence). The CDR3 has 14 amino acids. Full variable domain (outside the CDR3, taken from reference TRBV5-4 and TRBJ1-6): ETGVTQSPTHLIKTRGQQVTLRCSSQSGHNTVSWYQQALGQGPQFIFQYYREEENGRGNFPPRFSGLQFPNYSSELNVNALELDDSALYLCASSGRGLGTPLHFGNGTRLTVT.

The V gene is TRBV9, the J gene TRBJ2-1; 7 bases map to TRBD2. Looked up from germline, CDR1 is SGDLS and CDR2 is YYNGEE. The V and J ends lost 0 bases and 3 bases, in that order; junction bases with no gene match: 6. The CDR3 runs 16 residues. CDR3 bases: TGTGCCAGCAGCGTAGTGAGCGGCGGGGGCTACAATGAGCAGTTCTTC. This translates into CASSVVSGGGYNEQFF.

The CDR3 bases are TGTGCCAGCAGCTTCAATTCTGGGGCCAACGTCCTGACTTTC. It translates to CASSFNSGANVLTF. The rearrangement uses TRBV7-3 and TRBJ2-6; unclear D gene. The CDR3 loop spans 14 amino acids. Germline assignment: CDR1 SGHTA and CDR2 FQGTGA. V gave up 3 bases and J gave up 1 base, with 4 bases separating them.

The chain uses TRBV5-4 and TRBJ2-5; 11 bases fit TRBD2. Germline CDR1 SGHNT, CDR2 YYREEE (reference sequence). Losses at the gene ends were 4 bases for V and 1 base for J; bases not matched to a gene: 6. The CDR3 sequence is 16 residues long. This CDR3 reads CASSLGLADIQETQYF. The CDR3 DNA follows: TGTGCCAGCAGCCTGGGACTAGCGGACATCCAAGAGACCCAGTACTTC.

This sequence joins TRBV19 and TRBJ2-1, with 12 positions matching TRBD1. Germline CDR1 LNHDA, CDR2 SQIVND (reference sequence). The CDR3 runs to 15 residues. V was clipped by 9 bases and J by 8 bases; unmatched bases: 11. The CDR3 spells CARSLPGQGADEQFF. In DNA, the CDR3 is TGTGCCAGATCACTCCCGGGACAGGGGGCCGATGAGCAGTTCTTC.

The V call is TRBV15, the J call TRBJ1-2; TRBD1 agrees at 7 bases. Trimming at V came to 6 bases and at J to 6 bases, leaving 25 bases not matched to a gene. Looked up from germline, CDR1 is LNHNV and CDR2 is YYDKDF (reference sequence). CDR3 length: 19 amino acids. The CDR3 sequence: CATSTTGQIDVKAMDGYTF. CDR3 nucleotide sequence: TGTGCCACCAGTACAACGGGACAGATAGACGTGAAGGCTATGGATGGCTACACCTTC.

The rearrangement links TRBV7-3 to TRBJ2-1; the D is unclear. Trimming shortened V by 5 bases and J by 6 bases, and 11 bases separated the two germline ends. This CDR3 contains 13 residues. Germline V CDR1 and CDR2: SGHTA, FQGTGA. CDR3: CASSQTAVNEQFF. CDR3 in DNA: TGTGCCAGCAGCCAGACTGCGGTCAATGAGCAGTTCTTC.

This chain uses TRBV2 with TRBJ2-1, with TRBD2 identical over 8 bases. J lost 7 bases, V lost 8 bases, and 13 bases had no gene match. Germline loops: CDR1 SNHLY, CDR2 FYNNEI. The CDR3 contains 15 residues. CDR3 region: CASGGSAGEENEQFF. CDR3 sequence (DNA): TGTGCCAGCGGGGGATCAGCGGGAGAGGAAAATGAGCAGTTCTTC.

The chain employs TRBV3-1 (or the pseudogene TRBV3-2) and TRBJ2-7; tentatively, D is TRBD1 (8 bases). This CDR3 comprises 14 residues. Germline V lookup: CDR1 LGHDT, CDR2 YNNKEL (reference sequence). V was cut by 4 bases and J by 5 bases, with 15 bases left in between. The CDR3 region is CASSLQGGTNEQYF. The CDR3 coding sequence is TGTGCCAGCAGCCTACAGGGGGGGACCAACGAGCAGTACTTC.

This clone was counted between two and nine times. In nucleotides, the CDR3 is TGTGCCAGCTCACCATATACAGAGAGCAATGAAAAACTGTTTTTT. It yields the protein CASSPYTESNEKLFF. V is TRBV18 and J is TRBJ1-4; D uncertain. V was clipped by 2 bases and J by 5 bases, with 12 bases between them. The CDR3 loop spans 15 amino acids. Germline V gives CDR1 KGHSH, CDR2 LQKENI.

V and J are TRBV10-3 and TRBJ2-2; 10 nucleotides agree with TRBD1. In germline, CDR1 is ENHRY, CDR2 SYGVKD. Trimming removed 6 bases from V and 2 bases from J; junction bases left unmatched: 9. This CDR3 has 17 amino acids. CDR3 in DNA: TGTGCCATCAGCGGGTGGGGACAGGGGCCCAACACCGGGGAGCTGTTTTTT. This encodes CAISGWGQGPNTGELFF.